The source of this T cell receptor (beta chain) is a study of T cell responses to AZD1222 COVID-19 vaccine. Measured with immunoSEQ multiplex PCR; TCRdb has only the in-frame clones, and not every one. The data contain fewer than 110,000 clones, less than 95% of them singletons. Germline assignment: CDR1 SGHRS and CDR2 YFSETQ. V was cut by 0 bases and J by 4 bases, with 10 bases left in between. The CDR3 runs 14 residues. The sequence was collected from an adult in good health. This chain joins TRBV5-1 and TRBJ2-5, with D possibly called TRBD1 or TRBD2 (6 bases each). The source was peripheral blood, collected on day 0 of AZD1222 vaccination. The chain's CDR3 is CASSLEQGGETQYF. Here the CDR3 DNA reads TGCGCCAGCAGCTTGGAACAGGGAGGAGAGACCCAGTACTTC.